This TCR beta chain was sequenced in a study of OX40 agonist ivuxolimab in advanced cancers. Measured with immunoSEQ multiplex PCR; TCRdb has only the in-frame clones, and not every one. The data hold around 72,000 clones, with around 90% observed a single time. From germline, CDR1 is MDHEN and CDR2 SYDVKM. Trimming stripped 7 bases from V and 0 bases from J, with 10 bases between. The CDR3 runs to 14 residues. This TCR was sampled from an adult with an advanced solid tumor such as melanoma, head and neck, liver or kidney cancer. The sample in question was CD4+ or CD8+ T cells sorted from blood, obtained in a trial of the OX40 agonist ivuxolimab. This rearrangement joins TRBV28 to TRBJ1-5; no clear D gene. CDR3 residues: CASTTLNSNQPQHF. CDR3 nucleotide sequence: TGTGCCAGCACGACACTAAATAGCAATCAGCCCCAGCATTTT.